The rows below give T cell receptor beta chains drawn from one sample of a study of cytomegalovirus exposure and HLA in healthy donors. The protocol was immunoSEQ multiplex PCR, while the TCRdb copy is restricted to in-frame clones and leaves out a portion. The table records about 110,000 clones, about 81% of them present only once. The sequenced sample was PBMCs. The origin of the receptors is a young man in good health and CMV-seronegative. The CDR3 runs from the conserved cysteine through the conserved F or W. The D gene is left open where the match is weak. Clone size appears in some rows only: once, few, many, or a class for an expanded clone.

>TRBV6-1|NA|TRBJ2-7|15|TRBD2
CASGGGKRNSYEQYF
TGTGCCAGCGGGGGAGGGAAAAGGAACTCCTACGAGCAGTACTTC
>TRBV7-2|few|TRBJ1-1|15|NA
CASSLIVLGNTEAFF
TGTGCCAGCAGCTTAATAGTTCTAGGGAACACTGAAGCTTTCTTT
>TRBV23-1|NA|TRBJ2-5|15|NA
CASSQSVAVAETQYF
TGCGCCAGCAGTCAATCGGTAGCCGTTGCGGAGACCCAGTACTTC
>TRBV5-1|NA|TRBJ2-4|15|TRBD2
CASTPTSGSENIQYF
TGCGCCAGCACCCCGACTAGCGGGAGCGAAAACATTCAGTACTTC
>TRBV25-1|NA|TRBJ1-1|13|TRBD1
CASSAGQYTEAFF
TGTGCCAGCAGTGCGGGACAGTACACTGAAGCTTTCTTT
>TRBV7-2|NA|TRBJ2-3|11|NA
CASSSSWPQYF
TGTGCCAGCAGCTCCTCCTGGCCGCAGTATTTT
>TRBV14|NA|TRBJ1-1|17|NA
CASSQGTPATMNTEAFF
TGTGCCAGCAGCCAGGGGACACCCGCGACCATGAACACTGAAGCTTTCTTT
>TRBV5-1|NA|TRBJ2-3|17|TRBD2
CASSLGLAGWSGDTQYF
TGCGCCAGCAGCCTAGGACTAGCGGGTTGGTCGGGAGATACGCAGTATTTT
>TRBV6-5|NA|TRBJ2-5|13|NA
CASSYSYLETQYF
TGTGCCAGCAGTTACTCGTACTTGGAGACCCAGTACTTC
>TRBV5-1|few|TRBJ2-2|14|TRBD1
CASSFPQGDGELFF
TGCGCCAGCAGCTTCCCCCAGGGGGACGGGGAGCTGTTTTTT
>TRBV7-2|NA|TRBJ1-4|16|TRBD1
CASSPDPGQGLKKLFF
TGTGCCAGCAGCCCCGACCCGGGACAGGGTCTGAAAAAACTGTTTTTT
>TRBV5-1|NA|TRBJ1-6|16|NA
CASRPSSERNNSPLHF
TGCGCCAGCAGACCGTCCTCGGAGAGGAATAATTCACCCCTCCACTTT
>TRBV28|NA|TRBJ2-7|14|TRBD1
CASSLTGTGYEQYF
TGTGCCAGCAGTTTGACAGGGACGGGGTACGAGCAGTACTTC
>TRBV18|NA|TRBJ2-7|15|TRBD2
CASSPGLAGAAEQYF
TGTGCCAGCTCACCTGGACTAGCGGGAGCAGCCGAGCAGTACTTC
>TRBV6-1|NA|TRBJ2-7|12|NA
CASKYNSYEQYF
TGTGCCAGCAAGTACAACTCCTACGAGCAGTACTTC
>TRBV5-4|NA|TRBJ2-5|15|NA
CASSPTQGDGETQYF
TGTGCCAGCAGTCCCACACAGGGAGATGGAGAGACCCAGTACTTC
>TRBV5-1|NA|TRBJ1-4|16|TRBD1
CASSPQGDQTNEKLFF
TGCGCCAGCAGCCCACAGGGGGACCAAACTAATGAAAAACTGTTTTTT
>TRBV30|NA|TRBJ2-1|15|NA
CAWSVRGSSYNEQFF
TGTGCCTGGAGTGTACGGGGTAGCTCCTACAATGAGCAGTTCTTC
>TRBV30|NA|TRBJ2-7|16|TRBD1
CAWSPIAGTGIYEQYF
TGTGCCTGGAGTCCGATTGCCGGGACAGGGATCTACGAGCAGTACTTC
>TRBV4-3|NA|TRBJ1-4|15|NA
CASSQNRVANEKLFF
TGCGCCAGCAGCCAGAACAGGGTAGCTAATGAAAAACTGTTTTTT
>TRBV18|few|TRBJ1-1|14|NA
CASSLTEPNTEAFF
TGTGCCAGCTCACTGACAGAGCCGAACACTGAAGCTTTCTTT
>TRBV7-2|few|TRBJ2-7|15|NA
CASSLQVTSGYEQYF
TGTGCCAGCAGCTTACAGGTTACAAGCGGCTACGAGCAGTACTTC
>TRBV6-1|NA|TRBJ2-1|14|NA
CASSEAYGSNEQFF
TGTGCCAGCAGTGAAGCTTACGGGAGCAATGAGCAGTTCTTC
>TRBV2|few|TRBJ2-1|15|TRBD2
CASSYTSDSYNEQFF
TGTGCCAGCAGTTATACTAGCGACTCCTACAATGAGCAGTTCTTC
>TRBV5-1|NA|TRBJ2-3|16|NA
CASSLGSGASTDTQYF
TGCGCCAGCAGCTTGGGTAGCGGCGCTAGCACAGATACGCAGTATTTT
>TRBV5-1|NA|TRBJ2-3|16|TRBD2
CASSLELAGDSDTQYF
TGCGCCAGCAGCTTGGAACTAGCGGGGGATTCAGATACGCAGTATTTT
>TRBV19|few|TRBJ1-5|14|TRBD1
CASSGTGGLQPQHF
TGTGCCAGTAGCGGGACAGGAGGTTTGCAGCCCCAGCATTTT
>TRBV7-3|NA|TRBJ1-1|13|NA
CASSLQVNTEAFF
TGTGCCAGCAGCTTGCAGGTGAACACTGAAGCTTTCTTT
>TRBV6-5|NA|TRBJ2-7|15|NA
CASSYSKAGAYEQYF
TGTGCCAGCAGTTACTCGAAGGCAGGGGCATACGAGCAGTACTTC
>TRBV13|NA|TRBJ2-4|13|NA
CASSFDRQNIQYF
TGTGCCAGCAGCTTCGACAGACAAAACATTCAGTACTTC
>TRBV10-3|NA|TRBJ1-1|13|NA
CATRWGENTEAFF
TGTGCCACTCGCTGGGGAGAGAACACTGAAGCTTTCTTT
>TRBV25-1|NA|TRBJ2-1|16|NA
CASSEFHGRAYNEQFF
TGTGCCAGCAGTGAATTCCACGGGAGAGCATACAATGAGCAGTTCTTC